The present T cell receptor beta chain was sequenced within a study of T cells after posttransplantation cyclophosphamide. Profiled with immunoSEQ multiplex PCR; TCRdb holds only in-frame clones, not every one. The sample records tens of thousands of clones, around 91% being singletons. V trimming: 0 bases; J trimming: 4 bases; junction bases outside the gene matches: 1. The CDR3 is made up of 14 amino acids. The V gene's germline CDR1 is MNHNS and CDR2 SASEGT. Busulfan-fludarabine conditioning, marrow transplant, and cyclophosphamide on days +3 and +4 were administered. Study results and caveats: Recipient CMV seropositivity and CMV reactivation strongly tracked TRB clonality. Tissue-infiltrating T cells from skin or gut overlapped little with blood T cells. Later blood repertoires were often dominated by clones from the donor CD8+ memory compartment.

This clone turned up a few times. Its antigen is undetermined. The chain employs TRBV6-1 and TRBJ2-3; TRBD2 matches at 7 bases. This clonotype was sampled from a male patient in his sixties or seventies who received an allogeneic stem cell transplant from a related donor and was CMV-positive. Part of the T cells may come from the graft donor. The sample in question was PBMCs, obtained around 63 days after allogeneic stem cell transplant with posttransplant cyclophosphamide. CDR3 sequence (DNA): TGTGCCAGCAGTGAAGCACGGGGGGCAGATACGCAGTATTTT. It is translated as CASSEARGADTQYF.